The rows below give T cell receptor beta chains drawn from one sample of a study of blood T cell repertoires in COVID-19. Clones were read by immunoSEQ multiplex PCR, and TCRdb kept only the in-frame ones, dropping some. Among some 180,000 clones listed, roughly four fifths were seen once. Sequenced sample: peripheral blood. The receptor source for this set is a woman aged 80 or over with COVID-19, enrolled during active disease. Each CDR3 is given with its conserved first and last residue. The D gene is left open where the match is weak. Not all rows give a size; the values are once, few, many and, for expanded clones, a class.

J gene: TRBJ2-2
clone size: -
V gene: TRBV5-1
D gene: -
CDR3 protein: CASSLVRKVTGELFF
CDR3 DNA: TGCGCCAGCAGCTTGGTTAGAAAAGTCACCGGGGAGCTGTTTTTT

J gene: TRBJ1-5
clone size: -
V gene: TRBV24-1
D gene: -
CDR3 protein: CATSPAGEGNQPQHF
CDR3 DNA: TGTGCCACCAGTCCGGCGGGAGAAGGCAATCAGCCCCAGCATTTT

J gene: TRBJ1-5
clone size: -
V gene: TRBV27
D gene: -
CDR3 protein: CASRAGTRIEPQHF
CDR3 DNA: TGTGCCAGCAGGGCCGGGACTCGAATTGAGCCCCAGCATTTT

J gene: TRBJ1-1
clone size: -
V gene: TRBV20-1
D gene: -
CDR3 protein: CSASMGRAEAFF
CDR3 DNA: TGCAGTGCTAGTATGGGGAGGGCTGAAGCTTTCTTT

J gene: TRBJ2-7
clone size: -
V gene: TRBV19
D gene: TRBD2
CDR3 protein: CASSRWRENPEQYF
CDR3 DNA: TGTGCCAGTAGTAGATGGCGGGAGAATCCCGAGCAGTACTTC

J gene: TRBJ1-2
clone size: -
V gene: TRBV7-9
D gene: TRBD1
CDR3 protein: CASSLAGGGYGYTF
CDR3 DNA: TGTGCCAGCAGCTTAGCAGGGGGCGGGTATGGCTACACCTTC

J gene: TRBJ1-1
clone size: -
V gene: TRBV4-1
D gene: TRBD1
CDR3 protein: CASSRQGEGNTEAFF
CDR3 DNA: TGCGCCAGCAGCCGCCAGGGGGAAGGGAACACTGAAGCTTTCTTT

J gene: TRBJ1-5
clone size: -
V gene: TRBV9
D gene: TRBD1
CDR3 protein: CASSVGGQGGQPQHF
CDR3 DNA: TGTGCCAGCAGCGTAGGCGGACAGGGTGGCCAGCCCCAGCATTTT

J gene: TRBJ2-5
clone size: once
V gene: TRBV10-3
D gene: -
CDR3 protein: CAISGTDQETQYF
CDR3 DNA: TGTGCCATCAGTGGGACAGACCAAGAGACCCAGTACTTC

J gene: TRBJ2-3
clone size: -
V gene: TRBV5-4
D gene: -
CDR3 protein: CASSFAVGGGLTDTQYF
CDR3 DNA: TGTGCCAGCAGCTTCGCCGTGGGGGGGGGCCTAACAGATACGCAGTATTTT

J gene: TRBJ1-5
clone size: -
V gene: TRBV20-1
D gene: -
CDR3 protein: CSASLRGEGNQPQHF
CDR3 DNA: TGCAGTGCTAGTCTCAGGGGAGAAGGCAATCAGCCCCAGCATTTT

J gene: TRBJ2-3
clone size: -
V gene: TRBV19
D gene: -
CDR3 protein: CASSIRSRRAGRKDTQYF
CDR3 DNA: TGTGCCAGTAGTATAAGATCGAGGAGGGCAGGGCGGAAGGATACGCAGTATTTT

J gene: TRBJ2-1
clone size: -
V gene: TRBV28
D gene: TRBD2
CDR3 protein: CASSRGGRASGRAAEQFF
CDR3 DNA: TGTGCCAGCAGCCGGGGGGGCCGCGCTAGCGGGAGGGCCGCCGAGCAGTTCTTC

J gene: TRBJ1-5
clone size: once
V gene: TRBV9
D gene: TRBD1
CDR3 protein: CASSLGQVDQPQHF
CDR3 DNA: TGTGCCAGCAGCCTAGGACAGGTAGATCAGCCCCAGCATTTT

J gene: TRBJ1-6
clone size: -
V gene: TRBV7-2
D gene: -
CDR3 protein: CASSFGGNNSPLHF
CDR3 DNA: TGTGCCAGCAGCTTTGGGGGCAATAATTCACCCCTCCACTTT

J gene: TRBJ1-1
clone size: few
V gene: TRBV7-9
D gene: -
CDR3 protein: CASSLEGTGTEAFF
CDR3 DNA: TGTGCCAGCAGCTTGGAGGGGACGGGCACTGAAGCTTTCTTT

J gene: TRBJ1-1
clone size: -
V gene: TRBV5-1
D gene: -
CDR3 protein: CASSLFAPGSTEAFF
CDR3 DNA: TGCGCCAGCAGCTTGTTCGCCCCGGGGAGCACTGAAGCTTTCTTT

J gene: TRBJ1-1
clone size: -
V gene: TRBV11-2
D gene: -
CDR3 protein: CASSLTQLGRGTEAFF
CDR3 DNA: TGTGCCAGCAGCTTGACACAATTAGGACGGGGCACTGAAGCTTTCTTT

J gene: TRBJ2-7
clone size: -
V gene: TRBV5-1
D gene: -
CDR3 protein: CASSLILGGVPHEQYF
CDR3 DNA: TGCGCCAGCAGCTTGATATTAGGAGGGGTTCCCCACGAGCAGTACTTC

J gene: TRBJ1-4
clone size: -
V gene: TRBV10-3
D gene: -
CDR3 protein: CAISADQGPVKLFF
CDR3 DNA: TGTGCCATCAGTGCAGACCAGGGTCCGGTAAAACTGTTTTTT

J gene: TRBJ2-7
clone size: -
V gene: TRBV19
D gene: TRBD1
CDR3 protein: CASSWSQGRYEQYF
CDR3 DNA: TGTGCCAGTAGTTGGTCACAGGGGCGCTACGAGCAGTACTTC

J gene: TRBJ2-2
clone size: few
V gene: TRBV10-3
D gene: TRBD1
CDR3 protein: CAISESWTGVTGELFF
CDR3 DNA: TGTGCCATCAGTGAGTCGTGGACAGGGGTCACCGGGGAGCTGTTTTTT

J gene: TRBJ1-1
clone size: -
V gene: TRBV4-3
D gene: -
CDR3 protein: CASSQDSQGRTEAFF
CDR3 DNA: TGCGCCAGCAGCCAAGATTCGCAGGGTCGGACTGAAGCTTTCTTT

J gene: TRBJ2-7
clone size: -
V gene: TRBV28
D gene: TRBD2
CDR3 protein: CASSGSGSRSYEQYF
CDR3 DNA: TGTGCCAGCAGCGGGAGCGGGAGCCGGTCCTACGAGCAGTACTTC

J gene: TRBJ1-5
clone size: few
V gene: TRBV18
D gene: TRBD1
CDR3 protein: CASSRDRGYQPQHF
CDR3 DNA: TGTGCCAGCTCACGGGACAGGGGGTATCAGCCCCAGCATTTT

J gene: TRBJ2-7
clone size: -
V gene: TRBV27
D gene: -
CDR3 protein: CASSRADSLTYEQYF
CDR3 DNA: TGTGCCAGCAGCCGGGCGGACAGTTTGACCTACGAGCAGTACTTC

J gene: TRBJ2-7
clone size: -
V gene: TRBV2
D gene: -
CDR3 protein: CASGLTPGEQYF
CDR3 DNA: TGTGCCAGCGGCTTGACTCCTGGCGAGCAGTACTTC

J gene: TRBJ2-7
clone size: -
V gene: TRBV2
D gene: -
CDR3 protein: CASSASYFYEQYF
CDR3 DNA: TGTGCCAGCAGTGCTTCCTATTTCTACGAGCAGTACTTC

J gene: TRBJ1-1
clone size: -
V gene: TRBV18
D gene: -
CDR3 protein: CASSPTASTTEAFF
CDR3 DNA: TGTGCCAGCTCACCGACAGCCAGCACCACTGAAGCTTTCTTT

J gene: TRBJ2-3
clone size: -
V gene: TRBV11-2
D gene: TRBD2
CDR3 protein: CASSLYPLALGQRDTQYF
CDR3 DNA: TGTGCCAGCAGCTTATATCCACTAGCGTTGGGTCAACGAGATACGCAGTATTTT

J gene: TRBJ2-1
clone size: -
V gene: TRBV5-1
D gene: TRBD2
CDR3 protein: CASSRLAENYNEQFF
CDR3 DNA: TGCGCCAGCAGCCGACTAGCTGAGAATTACAATGAGCAGTTCTTC

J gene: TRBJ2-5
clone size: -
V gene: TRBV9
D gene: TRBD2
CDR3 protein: CASSVGSSGVMETQYF
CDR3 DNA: TGTGCCAGCAGCGTAGGTTCTAGCGGGGTAATGGAGACCCAGTACTTC

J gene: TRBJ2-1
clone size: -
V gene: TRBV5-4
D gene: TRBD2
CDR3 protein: CASSSRERGGSYNEQFF
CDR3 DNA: TGTGCCAGCAGCTCCCGTGAGCGGGGTGGCTCCTACAATGAGCAGTTCTTC

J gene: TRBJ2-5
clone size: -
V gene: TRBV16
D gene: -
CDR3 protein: CASSQNEETQYF
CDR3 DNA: TGTGCCAGCAGCCAAAACGAGGAGACCCAGTACTTC

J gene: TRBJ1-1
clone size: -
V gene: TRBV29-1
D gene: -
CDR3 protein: CSVAGTPNTEAFF
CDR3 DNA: TGCAGCGTTGCGGGAACTCCGAACACTGAAGCTTTCTTT

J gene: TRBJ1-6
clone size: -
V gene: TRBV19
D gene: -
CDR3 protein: CASSGRGGDHSPLHF
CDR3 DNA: TGTGCCAGTAGTGGTCGCGGGGGGGATCATTCACCCCTCCACTTT

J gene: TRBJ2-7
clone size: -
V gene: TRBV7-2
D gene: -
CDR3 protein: CASSLAGVYEQYF
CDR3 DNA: TGTGCCAGTTCCTTAGCCGGGGTGTACGAGCAGTACTTC

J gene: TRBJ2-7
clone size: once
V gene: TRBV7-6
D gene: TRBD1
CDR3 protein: CASSLTGTGTEQYF
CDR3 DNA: TGTGCCAGCAGCTTAACCGGGACAGGGACCGAGCAGTACTTC

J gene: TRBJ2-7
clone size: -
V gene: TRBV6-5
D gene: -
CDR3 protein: CASSQFEKGPYEQYF
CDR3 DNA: TGTGCCAGCAGCCAATTTGAAAAGGGGCCCTACGAGCAGTACTTC

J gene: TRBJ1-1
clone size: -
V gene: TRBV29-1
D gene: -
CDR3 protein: CSVATGTEAFF
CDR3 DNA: TGCAGCGTGGCCACGGGGACTGAAGCTTTCTTT

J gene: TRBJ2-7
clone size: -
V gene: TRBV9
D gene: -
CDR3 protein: CASSVSPLYEQYF
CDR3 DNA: TGTGCCAGCAGCGTATCCCCCCTTTACGAGCAGTACTTC

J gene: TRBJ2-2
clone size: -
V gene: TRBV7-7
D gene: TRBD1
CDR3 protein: CASRRDRGNTGELFF
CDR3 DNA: TGTGCTAGCAGACGGGACAGGGGGAACACCGGGGAGCTGTTTTTT

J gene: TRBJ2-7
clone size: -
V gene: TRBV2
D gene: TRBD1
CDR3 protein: CASTLGTGFEQYF
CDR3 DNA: TGTGCCAGCACCCTCGGGACAGGGTTCGAGCAGTACTTC

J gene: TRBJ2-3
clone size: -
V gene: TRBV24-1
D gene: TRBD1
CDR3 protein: CATGSRTGNTDTQYF
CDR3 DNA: TGTGCCACCGGGAGTAGGACAGGTAACACAGATACGCAGTATTTT

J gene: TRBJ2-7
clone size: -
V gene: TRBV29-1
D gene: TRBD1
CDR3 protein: CSVATGAHEQYF
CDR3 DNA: TGCAGCGTCGCAACAGGGGCCCACGAGCAGTACTTC

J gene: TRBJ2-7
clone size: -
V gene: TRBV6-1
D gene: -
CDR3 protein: CASSEGQYSYEQYF
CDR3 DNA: TGTGCCAGCAGTGAAGGACAGTACTCCTACGAGCAGTACTTC

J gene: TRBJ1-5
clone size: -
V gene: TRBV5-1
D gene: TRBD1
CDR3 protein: CASSVRGLVSNQPQHF
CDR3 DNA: TGCGCCAGCAGCGTCAGGGGGCTGGTGAGCAATCAGCCCCAGCATTTT

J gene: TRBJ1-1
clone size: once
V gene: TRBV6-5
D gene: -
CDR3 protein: CASSPTRPTEAFF
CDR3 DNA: TGTGCCAGCAGTCCGACAAGACCCACTGAAGCTTTCTTT

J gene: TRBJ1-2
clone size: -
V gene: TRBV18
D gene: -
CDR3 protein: CASSGTDYGYTF
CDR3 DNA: TGTGCCAGCTCTGGGACTGATTATGGCTACACCTTC

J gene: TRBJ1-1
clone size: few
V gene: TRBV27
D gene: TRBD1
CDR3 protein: CASSLKDADRGLIAFF
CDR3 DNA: TGTGCCAGCAGTTTAAAGGATGCTGACAGGGGGCTGATAGCTTTCTTT

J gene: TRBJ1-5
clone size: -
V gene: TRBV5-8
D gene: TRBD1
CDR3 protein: CASSGDRGWNQPQHF
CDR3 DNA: TGTGCCAGCAGCGGTGACAGGGGATGGAATCAGCCCCAGCATTTT

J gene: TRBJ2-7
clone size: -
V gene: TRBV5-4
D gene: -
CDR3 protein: CASSLRGGDYEQYF
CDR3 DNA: TGTGCCAGCAGCTTGAGGGGGGGGGATTACGAGCAGTACTTC

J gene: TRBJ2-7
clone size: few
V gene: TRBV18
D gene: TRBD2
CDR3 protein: CASSPAGGSSYEQYF
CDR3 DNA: TGTGCCAGCTCACCAGCGGGAGGGTCCTCCTACGAGCAGTACTTC